One and the same sample provided the 32 T cell receptor beta chains below, sequenced in a study of blood T cell repertoires in COVID-19. Produced via immunoSEQ multiplex PCR; TCRdb's table is partial and in-frame only. Of under 350,000 clones detected, about 89% appear once; the ten largest clones hold about 5%. The source material was peripheral blood. The receptor set was obtained from a man aged 40-49 years with acute or convalescent COVID-19.

The chain uses TRBV30 and TRBJ2-7, with D maybe TRBD1 (6 bases). Trimming removed 0 bases from V and 6 bases from J, with 18 bases in between. From germline, CDR1 is GTSNPN and CDR2 SVGIG (reference sequence). The CDR3 consists of 15 residues. The CDR3 loop is CAWSVRRPGASEQYF. The CDR3 DNA sequence: TGTGCCTGGAGTGTACGACGTCCAGGGGCGAGCGAGCAGTACTTC.

V gene TRBV5-7 combines with J gene TRBJ1-2, with unresolved D. TRBV5-7 belongs to the ORF category, with a function that is uncertain. V was pared by 0 bases and J by 0 bases, with 12 bases between. This CDR3 contains 16 residues. Here the CDR3 reads CASSLDSVRANYGYTF. The CDR3 DNA reads TGTGCCAGCAGCTTGGACTCGGTTAGAGCTAACTATGGCTACACCTTC.

V and J are TRBV5-1 and TRBJ1-2; TRBD1 matches at 9 bases. Germline V CDR1 and CDR2: SGHRS, YFSETQ. The CDR3 is 14 amino acids. The J segment lost 8 bases and the V segment lost 4 bases, leaving 9 bases of the junction unmatched. The CDR3 region has the DNA TGCGCCAGCAGCCCAAGACAGGGGGTGGTGGGCTACACCTTC. Translating it yields CASSPRQGVVGYTF.

This chain links TRBV11-1 with TRBJ1-1; weak D call: TRBD1 (6 bases). Trimming left V 5 bases short and J 8 bases short, with 18 bases between. The CDR3 consists of 14 residues. Germline CDR1 SGHAT, CDR2 FQDESV (reference sequence). The CDR3 nucleotides are TGTGCCAGCAGCCTTGGCAACAGGGTAGAAGAAGCTTTCTTT. Translated, it gives CASSLGNRVEEAFF.

The rearrangement links TRBV5-8 to TRBJ2-7; 10 bases agree with TRBD1. The junction had 11 bases not matched to a gene; V was cut back by 2 bases and J by 3 bases. The CDR3 extends over 17 amino acids. Germline V gene data show CDR1 as SGHTS and CDR2 as YDEGEE. In DNA form, the CDR3 reads TGTGCCAGCAGCTTTTTGACCGGGACAGGGGATCTCTACGAGCAGTACTTC. This gives the protein CASSFLTGTGDLYEQYF.

This chain uses TRBV5-1 with TRBJ1-5; perhaps TRBD1 as D (5 bases). V was shortened by 3 bases and J by 5 bases, with 12 bases between the two germline ends. Germline CDR1 reads SGHRS; CDR2 reads YFSETQ. This CDR3 region has 14 residues. The CDR3 loop reads CASSSWGGDQPQHF. The CDR3 nucleotides read TGCGCCAGCAGCTCCTGGGGGGGGGATCAGCCCCAGCATTTT.

The chain joins TRBV11-3 to TRBJ1-1; no definite D call. The CDR3 spans 13 residues. V dropped 1 base and J dropped 3 bases, with 6 bases sitting between them. Germline V CDR1 and CDR2: SGHNT, YENEEA. The DNA of the CDR3 is TGTGCCAGCAGCTTAGGAGGGCACACTGAAGCTTTCTTT. Its protein is CASSLGGHTEAFF.

V usage is TRBV3-1 (or the pseudogene TRBV3-2) and J usage is TRBJ1-3, with TRBD1 as a possible D gene (6 bases). The ends were cut back, 4 bases at V and 4 bases at J, with 17 bases in the middle. There are 16 residues in the CDR3. CDR1 is LGHDT and CDR2 is YNNKEL in the germline V gene (reference sequence). This chain's CDR3 is CASSPTWGGRGNTIYF. CDR3 nucleotide sequence: TGTGCCAGCAGCCCTACCTGGGGGGGGCGAGGAAACACCATATATTTT.

The gene calls are TRBV7-8 and TRBJ2-5; D not resolved. Trimming took off 5 bases at V and 5 bases at J, with 6 bases between the two ends. The CDR3 spans 11 residues. The germline gives CDR1 SGHVS, CDR2 FQNEAQ. The CDR3 loop reads CASSPRETQYF. CDR3 sequence (DNA): TGTGCCAGCAGCCCTAGGGAGACCCAGTACTTC.

A few counts support this clone. The V and J genes are TRBV2 and TRBJ1-1, with D perhaps TRBD1 (5 bases). CDR1 and CDR2 (germline): SNHLY, FYNNEI. The CDR3 length is 13 residues. The V gene lost 3 bases and the J gene lost 4 bases, with 9 bases spanning the gap. The CDR3 loop is CASSEDTRTEAFF. DNA for the CDR3: TGTGCCAGCAGTGAGGACACACGCACTGAAGCTTTCTTT.

The J gene is TRBJ2-7, the V gene TRBV16; maybe TRBD2 (5 bases). This CDR3 is 14 amino acids long. Looked up from germline, CDR1 is KGHSY and CDR2 is FQNENV. V was shortened by 1 base and J by 6 bases, with 13 bases between the two germline ends. CDR3 in DNA: TGTGCCAGCAGCCAATTTGAGGGCCTCGGCGAGCAGTACTTC. Translation: CASSQFEGLGEQYF.

The J gene is TRBJ1-1, the V gene TRBV19; D possibly corresponds to TRBD1 (6 bases). CDR1 and CDR2 (germline): LNHDA, SQIVND (reference sequence). This CDR3 has 14 amino acids. V was shortened by 7 bases and J by 0 bases, with 12 bases between the two germline ends. The chain's CDR3 is CASKQGPLNTEAFF. The CDR3 DNA reads TGTGCCAGTAAACAGGGACCCCTGAACACTGAAGCTTTCTTT. The full variable domain, with the rest looked up from reference TRBV19 and TRBJ1-1, is DGGITQSPKYLFRKEGQNVTLSCEQNLNHDAMYWYRQDPGQGLRLIYYSQIVNDFQKGDIAEGYSVSREKKESFPLTVTSAQKNPTAFYLCASKQGPLNTEAFFGQGTRLTVV.

The CDR3 is CASSLMGQSSYNSPLHF. The CDR3 DNA reads as TGCGCCAGCAGCTTGATGGGACAGTCTTCCTATAATTCACCCCTCCACTTT. V and J are TRBV5-1 and TRBJ1-6, with 7 bases that match TRBD1. J gave up 1 base and V 1 base, and 5 bases lay outside the gene matches. Germline CDR1 is SGHRS and CDR2 is YFSETQ. The CDR3 is 17 residues long.

The CDR3 region is CASMLQGDGTEAFF. The CDR3 DNA reads as TGTGCCAGCATGTTACAGGGGGATGGCACTGAAGCTTTCTTT. The chain links TRBV5-4 to TRBJ1-1, with 8 bases that match TRBD1. The CDR3 is made up of 14 amino acids. Looked up from germline, CDR1 is SGHNT and CDR2 is YYREEE (reference sequence). V shed 6 bases and J 4 bases; nucleotides not matched to a gene: 8.

The genes are TRBV6-6 and TRBJ1-2; D is undetermined. CDR1 and CDR2 from the germline V gene are MNHNY and SVGAGI (reference sequence). The CDR3 consists of 13 residues. Trimming took 5 bases from V and 6 from J, leaving 13 bases between them. The CDR3 DNA reads as TGTGCCAGCAGTCCGCGGGCAGATGATGGCTACACCTTC. Its translation is CASSPRADDGYTF.

The V call is TRBV7-2, the J call TRBJ1-5; tentative D call: TRBD1 (6 bases). The CDR3 is made up of 15 amino acids. V was trimmed by 5 bases and J by 2 bases, leaving 13 bases between them. Germline-derived CDR1 and CDR2 are SGHTA and FQGNSA. Written as DNA, the CDR3 is TGTGCCAGCAGCACCCTGGGGGCTGGCAATCAGCCCCAGCATTTT. Encoded protein: CASSTLGAGNQPQHF.

This chain links TRBV5-8 with TRBJ1-1, with D maybe TRBD1 (6 bases). There are 14 residues in the CDR3. Germline assignment: CDR1 SGHTS and CDR2 YDEGEE. Trimming pared 7 bases from V and 2 bases from J, leaving 15 bases between. In nucleotides, the CDR3 is TGTGCCAGCTCAGGGGTGATCGATAACACTGAAGCTTTCTTT. Translated, it gives CASSGVIDNTEAFF.

The chain has TRBV10-3 and TRBJ1-5; D gene ambiguous. Germline values: CDR1 ENHRY, CDR2 SYGVKD. V shed 1 base and J shed 1 base, with 8 bases lying between them. This CDR3 comprises 15 residues. CDR3 protein: CAISEYSDSNQPQHF. CDR3 DNA sequence: TGTGCCATCAGTGAGTACAGTGACAGCAATCAGCCCCAGCATTTT.

This clone was counted only a few times. CDR3 DNA: TGTGCCAGCAGTAACGGGGGTGAAGCTTTCTTT. It codes for CASSNGGEAFF. This chain joins TRBV12-3 or TRBV12-4 and TRBJ1-1; TRBD1 might be the D (5 bases). Trimming removed 5 bases from V and 7 bases from J, with 8 bases in between. The CDR3 loop spans 11 amino acids.

The chain couples TRBV3-1 (or the pseudogene TRBV3-2) to TRBJ2-2; 9 nucleotides align to TRBD2. The CDR3 has 17 residues. With 2 bases clipped from V and 8 bases from J, the junction kept 12 bases outside the gene matches. Germline assignment: CDR1 LGHDT and CDR2 YNNKEL (reference sequence). CDR3 bases: TGTGCCAGCAGCCAAATGGGAATAGCGGGGGTACCGGGGGAGCTGTTTTTT. It yields the protein CASSQMGIAGVPGELFF.

V usage is TRBV5-1 and J usage is TRBJ2-1; 14 positions agree with TRBD2. V lost 0 bases, J lost 9 bases, and 8 bases stayed unmatched. Germline V CDR1 and CDR2: SGHRS, YFSETQ. The CDR3 runs 17 residues. The CDR3 sequence: CASSLGPTSGGASEQFF. DNA for the CDR3: TGCGCCAGCAGCTTGGGACCGACTAGCGGGGGGGCAAGTGAGCAGTTCTTC. The full variable domain, completed using reference TRBV5-1 and TRBJ2-1, is KAGVTQTPRYLIKTRGQQVTLSCSPISGHRSVSWYQQTPGQGLQFLFEYFSETQRNKGNFPGRFSGRQFSNSRSEMNVSTLELGDSALYLCASSLGPTSGGASEQFFGPGTRLTVL.

Worth noting for this clone: An end of the junction differs from the germline gene, which may be a read error. V is TRBV19 and J is TRBJ2-2; 8 bases agree with TRBD1. Germline assignment: CDR1 LNHDA and CDR2 SQIVND (reference sequence). CDR3 size: 14 residues. This CDR3 reads CASWHRGNAGELFF. As DNA, the CDR3 is TGTGCCAGTTGGCACAGGGGGAACGCCGGGGAGCTGTTTTTT.

This clone was seen only once. The CDR3 protein is CASSSGRGLLPYNEQFF. CDR3 sequence (DNA): TGCGCCAGCAGCTCCGGAAGGGGGCTGCTACCCTACAATGAGCAGTTCTTC. The chain carries TRBV4-1 and TRBJ2-1; 7 nucleotides line up with TRBD1. The length of the CDR3 is 17 residues. Losses at the gene ends were 5 bases for V and 2 bases for J; bases not matched to a gene: 12. Germline CDR1 MGHRA, CDR2 YSYEKL.

This chain links TRBV12-5 with TRBJ1-2; D is ambiguous. The CDR3 has 14 amino acids. V lost 1 base to trimming and J lost 5 bases, with 11 bases between them. Looked up from germline, CDR1 is LGHNT and CDR2 is FRNRAP. DNA for the CDR3: TGTGCTAGTGGTTTGGACAGCCAATGGTATGGCTACACCTTC. Its protein is CASGLDSQWYGYTF.

The V and J genes are TRBV11-3 and TRBJ2-1; D call uncertain. The germline CDR1 and CDR2 sequences are SGHNT and YENEEA. V lost 3 bases and J 4 bases, leaving 7 bases between the germline ends. CDR3 size: 13 residues. CDR3 DNA: TGTGCCAGCAGCTTCGATAGATACAATGAGCAGTTCTTC. It yields the protein CASSFDRYNEQFF. Drawing the rest from reference TRBV11-3 and TRBJ2-1, the complete variable domain is EAGVVQSPRYKIIEKKQPVAFWCNPISGHNTLYWYLQNLGQGPELLIRYENEEAVDDSQLPKDRFSAERLKGVDSTLKIQPAELGDSAVYLCASSFDRYNEQFFGPGTRLTVL.

V is TRBV18 and J is TRBJ1-5; D not resolved. Deletions cut 2 bases from V and 2 bases from J, with 10 bases between. Germline V CDR1 and CDR2: KGHSH, LQKENI. There are 15 residues in the CDR3. The CDR3 sequence is CASSPSQAGNQPQHF. CDR3 nucleotide sequence: TGTGCCAGCTCACCAAGTCAAGCGGGCAATCAGCCCCAGCATTTT.

This clone is a singleton in its sample. This chain connects TRBV24-1 to TRBJ1-1; D is unresolved. Germline CDR1 is KGHDR and CDR2 is SFDVKD. Between the trimmed V and J ends, which lost 8 bases and 6 bases, there was a span of 12 bases. The CDR3 length is 12 residues. The CDR3 loop reads CATNPRTSEAFF. In DNA, the CDR3 is TGTGCCACCAACCCTAGGACTTCTGAAGCTTTCTTT.

This clone has only one observation. The genes are TRBV5-1 and TRBJ2-2, with 7 bases that match TRBD1. Per germline, CDR1 SGHRS and CDR2 YFSETQ. The junction had 3 bases not matched to a gene; V was cut back by 5 bases and J by 5 bases. The CDR3 runs to 13 residues. As DNA, the CDR3 is TGCGCCAGCAGGGAACAGGGGACCGGGGAGCTGTTTTTT. Protein: CASREQGTGELFF.

The V call is TRBV2, the J call TRBJ1-6; TRBD1 might be the D (6 bases). Germline CDR1 is SNHLY and CDR2 is FYNNEI. V was cut by 8 bases and J by 3 bases, with 14 bases left in between. CDR3 length equals 15 residues. CDR3 in amino acids: CASGDRSGYNSPLHF. The DNA for the CDR3 is TGTGCCAGCGGAGACAGGAGTGGCTATAATTCACCCCTCCACTTT.

In its sample, this clone was seen once. The CDR3 DNA reads as TGTGCCAGCAGTTTGAGGAATGAGCAGTTCTTC. The encoded protein is CASSLRNEQFF. This chain connects TRBV12-3 or TRBV12-4 to TRBJ2-1; D unresolved. The CDR3 runs 11 residues. V was pared by 3 bases and J by 7 bases, with 4 bases between.

The chain uses TRBV5-5 and TRBJ2-1, with TRBD2 identical over 8 bases. CDR3 size: 15 residues. Germline lookup yields CDR1 SGHKS and CDR2 YYEKEE (reference sequence). V was clipped by 2 bases and J by 10 bases; unmatched bases: 11. The CDR3 loop reads CASSLRLARLGEQFF. The CDR3 DNA sequence: TGTGCCAGCAGCTTACGACTAGCGAGGCTGGGGGAGCAGTTCTTC.

The chain joins TRBV30 to TRBJ2-2, with a possible D match to TRBD1 (6 bases). Trimming stripped 0 bases from V and 7 bases from J, with 9 bases between. Germline lookup yields CDR1 GTSNPN and CDR2 SVGIG (reference sequence). The CDR3 has 13 residues. In DNA, the CDR3 is TGTGCCTGGAGTGTAACAGGGAACGGGGAGCTGTTTTTT. Amino acid sequence: CAWSVTGNGELFF. The full variable domain, completed using reference TRBV30 and TRBJ2-2, is SQTIHQWPATLVQPVGSPLSLECTVEGTSNPNLYWYRQAAGRGLQLLFYSVGIGQISSEVPQNLSASRPQDRQFILSSKKLLLSDSGFYLCAWSVTGNGELFFGEGSRLTVL.